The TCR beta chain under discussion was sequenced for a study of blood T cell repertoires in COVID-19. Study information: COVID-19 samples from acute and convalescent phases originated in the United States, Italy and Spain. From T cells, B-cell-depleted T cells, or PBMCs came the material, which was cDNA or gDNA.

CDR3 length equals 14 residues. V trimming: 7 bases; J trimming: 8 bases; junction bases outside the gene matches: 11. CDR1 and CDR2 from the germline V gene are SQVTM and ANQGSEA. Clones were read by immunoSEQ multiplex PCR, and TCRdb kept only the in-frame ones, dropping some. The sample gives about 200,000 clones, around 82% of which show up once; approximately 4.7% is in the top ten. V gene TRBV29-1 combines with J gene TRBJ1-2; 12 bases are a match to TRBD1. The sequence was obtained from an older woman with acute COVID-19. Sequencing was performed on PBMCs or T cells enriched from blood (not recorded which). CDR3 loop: CSAVPGQGAGGYTF. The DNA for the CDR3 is TGCAGCGCCGTCCCGGGACAGGGGGCGGGGGGCTACACCTTC.